This T cell receptor beta chain was identified in a study of control samples from healthy donors and cancer patients. V was trimmed by 0 bases and J by 0 bases, leaving 12 bases between them. This CDR3 spans 17 amino acids. Germline CDR1 SGHTS, CDR2 YDEGEE. The method was immunoSEQ multiplex PCR; TCRdb's version includes in-frame clones alone and lacks a portion of them. The data hold about 120,000 clones, with more than 75% observed a single time. The sample comprised blood. The chain joins TRBV5-8 to TRBJ1-4; no clear D. The receptor comes from a man aged 25 to 40 in good health. CDR3 sequence: CASSLEGPGATNEKLFF. CDR3 nucleotides: TGTGCCAGCAGCTTGGAAGGGCCGGGAGCAACTAATGAAAAACTGTTTTTT. Together with reference TRBV5-8 and TRBJ1-4, the CDR3 gives the full variable domain: EAGVTQSPTHLIKTRGQQATLRCSPISGHTSVYWYQQALGLGLQFLLWYDEGEERNRGNFPPRFSGRQFPNYSSELNVNALELEDSALYLCASSLEGPGATNEKLFFGSGTQLSVL.